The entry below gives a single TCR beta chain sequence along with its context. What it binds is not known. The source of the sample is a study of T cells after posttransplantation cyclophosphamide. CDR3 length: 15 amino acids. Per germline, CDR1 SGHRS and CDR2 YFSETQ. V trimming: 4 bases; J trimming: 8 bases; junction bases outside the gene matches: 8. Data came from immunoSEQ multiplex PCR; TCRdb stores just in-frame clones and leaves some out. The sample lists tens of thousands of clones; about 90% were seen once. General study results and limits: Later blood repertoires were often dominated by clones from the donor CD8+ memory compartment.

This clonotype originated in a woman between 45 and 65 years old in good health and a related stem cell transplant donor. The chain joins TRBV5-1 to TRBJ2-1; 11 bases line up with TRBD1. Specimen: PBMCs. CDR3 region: CASSRSGTGGHEQFF. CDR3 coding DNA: TGCGCCAGCAGCCGTTCCGGGACAGGGGGACATGAGCAGTTCTTC.